This T cell receptor (beta chain) was captured by sequencing in a study of Ad26.COV2.S vaccination and SARS-CoV-2 variants. Across the study: Donor participated within the Ad26.COV2.S arm of the COV1001 trial. Participants got Ad26.COV2.S intramuscularly, once or twice 56 days apart.

The table came from immunoSEQ multiplex PCR; TCRdb's copy has only in-frame clones and leaves some out. The sample lists hundreds of thousands of clones, more than 70% occurring once. The germline V and J ends were trimmed by 4 bases and 1 base, with 10 bases remaining between them. The CDR3 consists of 13 residues. Germline V gene data show CDR1 as SQVTM and CDR2 as ANQGSEA. Described treatment: 15 to 20 received Ad26.COV2.S at low or high dose, single or two shots; roughly 5 received placebo; per-sample allocation not given. Specimen acquisition occurred on day 63 following the initial vaccine or placebo injection.

V is TRBV29-1 and J is TRBJ1-1; D is possibly TRBD1 (6 bases). The origin of this receptor is a person aged 18-65 years who received the Ad26.COV2.S COVID-19 vaccine or a placebo. The specimen was peripheral blood, collected in a trial of Ad26.COV2.S vaccine versus placebo. DNA for the CDR3: TGCAGCGTTGCAAGACAGGAGAACACTGAAGCTTTCTTT. It specifies CSVARQENTEAFF.